These 10 T cell receptor beta chains came from one sample sequenced in a study of T-cell memory formation after mild COVID-19. MiXCR was run by TCRdb on the 5' RACE reads, yielding one entry per CDR3 protein. The data contain hundreds of thousands of distinct CDR3 sequences, 17% of them singletons. Sequences were obtained from PBMCs or a T cell subset sorted from them (not recorded which). The source is an adult woman who had mild COVID-19 (a few samples of this study predate the infection). Cell type and time point are not known.

The V and J genes are TRBV7-6 and TRBJ2-1; 14 bases are shared with TRBD2. CDR3 length: 18 residues. V was pared by 5 bases and J by 0 bases, with 6 bases of the junction left unmatched. Germline values: CDR1 SGHVS, CDR2 FNYEAQ. In DNA, the CDR3 is TGTGCCAGCAGCCAGGGACTAGCGGGGGTGGGCTCCTACAATGAGCAGTTCTTC. It yields the protein CASSQGLAGVGSYNEQFF.

The V gene is TRBV13, the J gene TRBJ2-5; 7 nucleotides agree with TRBD1. This CDR3 is 15 amino acids long. The junction had 7 bases not matched to a gene; V was cut back by 4 bases and J by 2 bases. Per germline, CDR1 PRHDT and CDR2 FYEKMQ (reference sequence). The CDR3 bases are TGTGCCAGCAGCTCGAGACAGGGTGATCAAGAGACCCAGTACTTC. This sequence encodes CASSSRQGDQETQYF. Based on the CDR3 plus reference TRBV13 and TRBJ2-5, the full variable domain is AAGVIQSPRHLIKEKRETATLKCYPIPRHDTVYWYQQGPGQDPQFLISFYEKMQSDKGSIPDRFSAQQFSDYHSELNMSSLELGDSALYFCASSSRQGDQETQYFGPGTRLLVL.

The table lists this clonotype with a few counts. The chain recombines TRBV11-2 with TRBJ1-2; D is uncertain. The CDR3 consists of 15 residues. The germline V and J ends were trimmed by 5 bases and 4 bases, with 17 bases remaining between them. The germline V gene encodes CDR1 SGHAT and CDR2 FQNNGV. The CDR3 here is CASSHLLQRSYGYTF. The CDR3 coding sequence is TGTGCCAGCAGCCACCTACTACAGCGGAGCTATGGCTACACCTTC.

This clonotype was recorded at least ten times. The rearrangement links TRBV10-2 to TRBJ1-5; no clear D. The CDR3 totals 16 residues. Germline V CDR1 and CDR2: WSHSY, SAAADI. V was trimmed by 0 bases and J by 4 bases, leaving 13 bases between them. The CDR3 region has the DNA TGCGCCAGCAGTGAGTCGCTGTTGCACATTAATCAGCCCCAGCATTTT. Its translation is CASSESLLHINQPQHF.

This clonotype was observed a handful of times. The genes are TRBV7-2 and TRBJ1-5; D is perhaps TRBD1 (5 bases). The V gene's germline CDR1 is SGHTA and CDR2 FQGNSA. The CDR3 is made up of 15 amino acids. The ends were cut back, 2 bases at V and 6 bases at J, with 14 bases in the middle. Here the CDR3 DNA reads TGTGCCAGCAGCTTATCGCGCCCCGGGGGTCAGCCCCAGCATTTT. Translating gives CASSLSRPGGQPQHF.

This chain uses TRBV24-1 with TRBJ2-1; 7 bases match TRBD2. The CDR3 is made up of 16 amino acids. Germline assignment: CDR1 KGHDR and CDR2 SFDVKD. The V gene end was trimmed by 1 base and the J gene end by 4 bases; junction bases not matched to a gene: 6. The chain's CDR3 is CATSDFWGGTYNEQFF. The CDR3 bases are TGTGCCACCAGTGATTTTTGGGGGGGGACTTACAATGAGCAGTTCTTC.

V gene TRBV5-5 combines with J gene TRBJ1-1, with 7 bases lining up with TRBD1. The ends lost 4 bases at V and 4 bases at J; junction bases unmatched: 10. Germline CDR1 SGHKS, CDR2 YYEKEE (reference sequence). The CDR3 totals 15 residues. CDR3 residues: CASSPVWAGGTEAFF. CDR3 sequence (DNA): TGTGCCAGCAGCCCAGTGTGGGCAGGGGGCACTGAAGCTTTCTTT.

The chain uses TRBV30 and TRBJ2-3; the match to TRBD2 covers 13 bases. The germline gives CDR1 GTSNPN, CDR2 SVGIG (reference sequence). J was trimmed by 3 bases and V by 4 bases; bases with no gene match: 7. The CDR3 covers 16 residues. The CDR3 bases are TGTGCCTGGACTCGGGGGACTAGCGGGGTGACAGATACGCAGTATTTT. Translation: CAWTRGTSGVTDTQYF.

The rearrangement links TRBV7-6 to TRBJ2-2; 8 nucleotides agree with TRBD2. The CDR3 spans 16 residues. V was pared by 3 bases and J by 6 bases, with 9 bases of the junction left unmatched. Germline CDR1 is SGHVS and CDR2 is FNYEAQ. Here the CDR3 DNA reads TGTGCCAGCAGCTTTTTCGCGGGGGGCGACGCCGGGGAGCTGTTTTTT. Protein: CASSFFAGGDAGELFF.

The DNA of the CDR3 is TGCGCCAGTCTTGGGGGAGTATTAGGTGAGCAGTTCTTC. It codes for CASLGGVLGEQFF. The genes are TRBV4-3 and TRBJ2-1; the D call may be TRBD1 or TRBD2 (5 bases each). The germline V and J ends were trimmed by 9 bases and 9 bases, with 18 bases remaining between them. Germline V gives CDR1 LGHNA, CDR2 YSLEER. CDR3 length equals 13 residues.